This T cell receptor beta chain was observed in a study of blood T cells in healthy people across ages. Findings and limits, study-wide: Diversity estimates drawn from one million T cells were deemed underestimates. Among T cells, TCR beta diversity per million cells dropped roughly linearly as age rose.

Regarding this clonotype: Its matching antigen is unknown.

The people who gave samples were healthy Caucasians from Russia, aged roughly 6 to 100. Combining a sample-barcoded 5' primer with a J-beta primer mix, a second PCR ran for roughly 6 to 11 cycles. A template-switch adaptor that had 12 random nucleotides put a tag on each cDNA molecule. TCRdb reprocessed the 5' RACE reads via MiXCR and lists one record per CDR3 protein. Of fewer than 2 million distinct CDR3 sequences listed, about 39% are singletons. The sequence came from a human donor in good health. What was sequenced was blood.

CDR3 amino acids: CASSLALDSEETQYF. CDR3 sequence (DNA): TGTGCCAGCAGCTTAGCGCTGGACAGCGAAGAGACCCAGTACTTC. The chain links TRBV7-9 to TRBJ2-5, with D possibly matching TRBD1 (6 bases). The germline CDR1 and CDR2 sequences are SEHNR and FQNEAQ (reference sequence). V was trimmed by 0 bases and J by 3 bases, leaving 11 bases between them. This CDR3 has 15 amino acids.